This note documents a single TCR beta chain sequence. At least ten counts were recorded for this clonotype. Its antigen is not yet known. Base qualities are missing; no much larger clone stands one base away. These data belong to a study of CD8+CD57+ T cells in acquired aplastic anemia (dated by TCRdb to about 2018). Describing the broader study: DNA extracted from sorted CD4+ and CD8+ cells had a mean of about 3 ug, with a range of about 0.19 to 27.4 ug. Healthy donor samples averaged around 10 million reads for CD4+ and around 12 million for CD8+ cells. Here is what the overall study found, with its caveats: Although 25 to 30 CD8+ CDR3 sequences were shared by patients and controls, these sequences appeared highly expressed in patients and within the immunodominant clones of patients. No significant difference in CD8+ Simpson's diversity was found between patients and healthy controls (P=0.060).

Profiling of TCR beta VDJ combinations and CDR3 sequences used genomic DNA as the template. An Illumina HiSeq 2000 was used for TCR repertoire sequencing. The study's own analysis went as follows. Repertoires were assessed using TRBV/TRBJ rearrangement plots, CDR3 size and DJ length profiles, and Simpson's diversity index. Whichever DNA sequence was most abundant in the deep sequencing data was defined as the immunodominant clone. CDR3 amino acid sequences were screened for sharing across subjects and compared with published repertoires and the VDJdb database. TCRdb ran its own pipeline on the public reads, namely fastp trimming at Q25 and MiXCR clone calling, and kept in-frame beta chains. Records with the same CDR3 protein are collapsed into one entry carrying the most frequent genes and DNA. The V and J calls come from TCRdb's annotation, not from the publication. The sample profile shows some 220,000 distinct CDR3 sequences; 34% of them were found once. The ten biggest clones cover 1.1% of the sample.

V and J lose 6 bases and 5 bases, and a span of 16 bases separates them. Including the terminal cysteine and phenylalanine, the CDR3 comprises 14 residues. Only the CDR3 portion is preserved as DNA: 42 bases, with reading frame beginning at the first base. TCR repertoires of sorted CD4+ and CD8+ blood T cells from severe aplastic anemia patients and healthy subjects were deep-sequenced in the study. Ficoll-Paque density gradient centrifugation was used to isolate peripheral blood mononuclear cells. CD4+ and CD8+ T cells were sorted by FACS or magnetic beads before DNA extraction. Sequences were obtained from sorted CD4+, CD8+, or CD8+CD57+ T cells (not recorded which) from PBMCs. The V gene is TRBV12-3 or TRBV12-4 and the J gene is TRBJ1-2; a weak D assignment points to TRBD1 (6 bases agree). This clonotype was obtained from a human donor in good health, serving as a control. The nucleotide sequence is given as TGTGCCAGCAGGATCGAAGGGGGTAATTATGGCTACACCTTC. This translates into CASRIEGGNYGYTF.